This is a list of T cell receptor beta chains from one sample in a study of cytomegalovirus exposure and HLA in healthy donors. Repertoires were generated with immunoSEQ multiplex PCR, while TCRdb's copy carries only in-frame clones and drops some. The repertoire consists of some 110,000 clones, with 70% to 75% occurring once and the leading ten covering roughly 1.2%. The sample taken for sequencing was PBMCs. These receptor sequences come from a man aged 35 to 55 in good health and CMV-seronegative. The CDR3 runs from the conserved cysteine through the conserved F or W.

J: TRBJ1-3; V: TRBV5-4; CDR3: CASSFGQSSGNTIYF
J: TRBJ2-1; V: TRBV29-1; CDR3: CSVEELAGPVF
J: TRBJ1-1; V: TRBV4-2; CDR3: CASSQELLSEAFF
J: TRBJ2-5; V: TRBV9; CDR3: CASSVDPRSELETQYF
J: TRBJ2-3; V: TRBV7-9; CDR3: CLRGGGPSTDTQYF
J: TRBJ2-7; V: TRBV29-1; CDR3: CSVAKGPGQGAGEQYF
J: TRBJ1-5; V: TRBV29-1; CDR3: CSVAGGGGSNQPQHF
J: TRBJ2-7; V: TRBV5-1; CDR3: CASSQTGLAGISYEQYF
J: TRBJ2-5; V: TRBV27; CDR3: CASSYYGLAPETQYF
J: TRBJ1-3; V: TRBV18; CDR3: CASSPPVTVGNTIYF
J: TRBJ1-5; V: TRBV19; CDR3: CASIQTGGSYSNQPQHF
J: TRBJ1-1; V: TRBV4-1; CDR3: CASSQDLGVGTEAFF
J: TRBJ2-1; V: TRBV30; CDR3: CAWSTSSGEQFF
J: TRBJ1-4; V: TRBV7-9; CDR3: CASSLVGGSGEKLFF
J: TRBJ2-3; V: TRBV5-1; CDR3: CASSTQGARGTDTQYF
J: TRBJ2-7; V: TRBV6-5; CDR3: CASSYAPGNPYEQYF
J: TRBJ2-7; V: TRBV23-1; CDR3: CASSQPFRRCYGRPSYEQYF
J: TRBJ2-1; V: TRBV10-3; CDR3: CAISGVSGGEYNEQFF
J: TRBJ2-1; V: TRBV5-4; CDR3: CASSSLTGAYNEQFF
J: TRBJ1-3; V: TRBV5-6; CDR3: CASSLDRAASGNTIYF
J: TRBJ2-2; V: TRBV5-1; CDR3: CASSPSSGYTGELFF
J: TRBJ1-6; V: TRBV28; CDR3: CASSLKMGIDSPLHF
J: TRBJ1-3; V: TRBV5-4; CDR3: CASSSPKGPEDTIYF
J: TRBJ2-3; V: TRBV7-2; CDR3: CASSLMPASSTDTQYF
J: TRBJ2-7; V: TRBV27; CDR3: CASSTLVSGGAYEQYF
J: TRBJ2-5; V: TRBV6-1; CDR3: CASSEVTVQETQYF
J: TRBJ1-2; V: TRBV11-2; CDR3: CASSPRQKSYQNYGYTF
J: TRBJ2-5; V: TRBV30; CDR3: CAGDSGVRETQYF
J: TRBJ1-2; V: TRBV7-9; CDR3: CASSLGGRAAYGYTF
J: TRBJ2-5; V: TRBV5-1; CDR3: CASSLAGMEETQYF
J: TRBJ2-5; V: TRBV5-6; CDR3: CASSWTGQGGVETQYF
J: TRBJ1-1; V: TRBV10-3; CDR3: CAISELEGLEAFF
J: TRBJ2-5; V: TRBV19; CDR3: CASSRGYGEETQYF
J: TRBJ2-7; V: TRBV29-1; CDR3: CSVEEDRSEQYF
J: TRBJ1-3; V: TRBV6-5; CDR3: CASSYLGSSGNTIYF
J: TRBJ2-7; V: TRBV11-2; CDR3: CASSFLAGNEQYF
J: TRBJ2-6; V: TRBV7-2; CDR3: CASSLSMGGGANVLTF
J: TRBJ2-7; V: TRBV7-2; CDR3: CASSSGQGNEQYF
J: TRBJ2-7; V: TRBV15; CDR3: CATSRAEGYEQYF
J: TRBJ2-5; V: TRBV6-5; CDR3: CASSQRTEGTQYF
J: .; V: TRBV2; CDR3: CASSEQGTYEQYF
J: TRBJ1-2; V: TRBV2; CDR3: CASSGSQGVIGYTF
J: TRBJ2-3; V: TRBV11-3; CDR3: CASSVGQAADTQYF
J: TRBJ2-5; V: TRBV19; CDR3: CASSPGLAGSRETQYF
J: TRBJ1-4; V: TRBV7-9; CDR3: CASSSGGIRRGEKLFF
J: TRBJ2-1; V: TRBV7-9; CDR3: CASSLVVRRVYNEQFF
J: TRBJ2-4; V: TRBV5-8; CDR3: CASSLGLAGVAKNIQYF
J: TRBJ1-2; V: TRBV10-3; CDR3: CAISDDTGYGYTF
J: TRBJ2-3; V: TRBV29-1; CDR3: CSVETTTDTQYF
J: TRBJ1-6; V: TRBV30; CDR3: CAWSASGGLGSPLHF
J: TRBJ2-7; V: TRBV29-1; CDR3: CSVNGLAGGAYEQYF
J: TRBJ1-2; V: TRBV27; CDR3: CASSLSPGLDYGYTF
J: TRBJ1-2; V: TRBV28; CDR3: CASSPPDSRKSHYGYTF